Shown below are 23 T cell receptor beta chains from a single sample sequenced in a study of beta chain features in type 1 diabetes. Expressed TCRB transcripts were sequenced, since all the RNA that had been isolated was reverse transcribed. The assay was immunoSEQ multiplex PCR, and TCRdb's table has in-frame clones only and misses some. The sample yields hundreds of thousands of clones, approximately 15% seen once. The specimen sequenced was naive CD4+ T cells from blood. These receptor sequences come from a man younger than 45 in good health.

The CDR3 is CASSRLAAYNEQFF. In DNA form, the CDR3 reads TGTGCCAGCAGCAGACTAGCGGCCTACAATGAGCAGTTCTTC. This rearrangement joins TRBV11-2 to TRBJ2-1; 9 bases agree with TRBD2. Germline V CDR1 and CDR2: SGHAT, FQNNGV. V dropped 5 bases and J dropped 2; count of bases not matched to a gene: 1. The CDR3 spans 14 residues.

This clone was counted between two and nine times. This chain uses TRBV30 with TRBJ2-7; 7 nucleotides align to TRBD1. V shed 1 base, J shed 0 bases, and the junction held 9 bases outside the gene matches. The CDR3 has 16 amino acids. The germline V gene has CDR1 GTSNPN and CDR2 SVGIG (reference sequence). CDR3 sequence: CAWSAYPGQDSYEQYV. The CDR3 DNA follows: TGTGCCTGGAGTGCCTACCCTGGACAGGACTCCTACGAGCAGTACGTC.

The chain joins TRBV6-5 to TRBJ2-7; D is undetermined. Germline assignment: CDR1 MNHEY and CDR2 SVGAGI. The germline V and J ends were trimmed by 2 bases and 3 bases, with 11 bases remaining between them. The CDR3 spans 14 residues. This chain's CDR3 is CASSYNREGYEQYV. The CDR3 coding sequence is TGTGCCAGCAGTTACAATAGGGAAGGCTACGAGCAGTACGTC.

This clone has just a few counts. The chain carries TRBV19 and TRBJ2-1; D unclear. There are 12 residues in the CDR3. The germline V gene encodes CDR1 LNHDA and CDR2 SQIVND (reference sequence). V was clipped by 5 bases and J by 9 bases, with 11 bases between them. In DNA, the CDR3 is TGTGCCAGTAGTTCGGGTTATCTTGAGCAGTTCTTC. This gives the protein CASSSGYLEQFF.

Ten or more counts support this clone. The chain joins TRBV30 to TRBJ2-1; 11 bases are a match to TRBD2. V lost 1 base to trimming and J lost 10 bases; unmatched junction nucleotides: 6. There are 14 residues in the CDR3. From germline, CDR1 is GTSNPN and CDR2 SVGIG (reference sequence). The CDR3 sequence is CAWSAGLAAWEQFF. CDR3 in DNA: TGTGCCTGGAGTGCGGGACTAGCGGCCTGGGAGCAGTTCTTC.

The chain employs TRBV5-6 and TRBJ1-6; weak D call: TRBD1 (5 bases). V was pared by 4 bases and J by 8 bases, with 13 bases between. Per the germline V gene, CDR1 is SGHDT and CDR2 is YYEEEE. This CDR3 has 14 residues. CDR3 region: CASSAGTPDSPLHF. DNA for the CDR3: TGTGCCAGCAGCGCCGGGACGCCCGATTCACCCCTCCACTTT.

Only a few counts were recorded for this clone. The CDR3 is CAISSGPSSYEQYF. The DNA of the CDR3 is TGTGCCATCAGCTCCGGGCCTAGCTCCTACGAGCAGTACTTC. The chain combines TRBV10-3 with TRBJ2-7; no clear D. This CDR3 spans 14 amino acids. Trimming shortened V by 6 bases and J by 0 bases, and 12 bases separated the two germline ends. The germline V gene has CDR1 ENHRY and CDR2 SYGVKD.

A few counts support this clone. CDR3 sequence (DNA): TGTGCCAGCAGCCCGAGACTAGCGGTGAACACCGGGGAGCTGTTTTTT. Amino acid sequence: CASSPRLAVNTGELFF. The chain has TRBV9 and TRBJ2-2; TRBD2 matches at 9 bases. The CDR3 covers 16 residues. CDR1 and CDR2 from the germline V gene are SGDLS and YYNGEE. V lost 4 bases, J lost 1 base, and 5 bases stayed unmatched.

V gene TRBV9 combines with J gene TRBJ2-3, with D uncertain. Per the germline V gene, CDR1 is SGDLS and CDR2 is YYNGEE. With 0 bases removed from V and 6 bases from J, the gap between germline ends came to 14 bases. This CDR3 is 15 amino acids long. The chain's CDR3 is CASSVGPAQQDTQYF. The CDR3 DNA follows: TGTGCCAGCAGCGTAGGTCCAGCCCAGCAGGATACGCAGTATTTT.

The V call is TRBV6-6, the J call TRBJ1-2; D is unclear. Germline assignment: CDR1 MNHNY and CDR2 SVGAGI (reference sequence). Trimming took off 6 bases at V and 1 base at J, with 9 bases between the two ends. The CDR3 runs 13 residues. DNA of the CDR3: TGTGCCAGCAGCCTCGCGGATAACTATGGCTACACCTTC. Translating gives CASSLADNYGYTF.

V is TRBV4-2 and J is TRBJ2-1, with unresolved D. The CDR3 runs to 14 residues. Germline V gene sequence: CDR1 LGHNA, CDR2 YNFKEQ. The V end lost 0 bases, the J end lost 9 bases, and 12 bases lay between the germline ends. CDR3 sequence: CASSQDLVASEQFF. The CDR3 coding sequence is TGTGCCAGCAGCCAAGATCTGGTCGCCAGTGAGCAGTTCTTC.

V and J are TRBV27 and TRBJ2-5; 9 positions match TRBD2. The ends lost 0 bases at V and 2 bases at J; junction bases unmatched: 7. CDR3 length equals 17 residues. CDR1 and CDR2 from the germline V gene are MNHEY and SMNVEV (reference sequence). The CDR3 nucleotides read TGTGCCAGCAGTTTATCGAGGAGCGGGGGGCATCAAGAGACCCAGTACTTC. This codes for CASSLSRSGGHQETQYF.

This clone appeared a few times. The chain couples TRBV29-1 to TRBJ2-1; 7 bases are a match to TRBD1. Per the germline V gene, CDR1 is SQVTM and CDR2 is ANQGSEA. The CDR3 extends over 14 amino acids. V shed 6 bases, J shed 0 bases, and the junction held 5 bases outside the gene matches. The CDR3 here is CSVRQGSSYNEQFF. The CDR3 region has the DNA TGCAGCGTCCGACAGGGCAGCTCCTACAATGAGCAGTTCTTC.

This clone was picked up a small number of times. The CDR3 DNA is TGCGCCAGCAGCCGGGGGGCAGCTATCACAGATACGCAGTATTTT. This encodes CASSRGAAITDTQYF. This rearrangement joins TRBV5-1 to TRBJ2-3; possible D gene TRBD2, 7 bases. This CDR3 is 15 amino acids long. V dropped 4 bases and J dropped 2 bases, with 14 bases sitting between them. Germline V gene data show CDR1 as SGHRS and CDR2 as YFSETQ.

The rearrangement uses TRBV23-1 and TRBJ2-7; perhaps D is TRBD1 or TRBD2 (5 bases each). TRBV23-1 is filed as an ORF, its function uncertain. V was shortened by 2 bases and J by 3 bases, with 20 bases between the two germline ends. The CDR3 extends over 17 amino acids. The CDR3 region has the DNA TGCGCCAGCAGTCAACCCGTGAAGTCGGGGCATGGCTACGAGCAGTACGTC. It codes for CASSQPVKSGHGYEQYV.

J is TRBJ2-3 and V is TRBV7-8, with 15 bases identical to TRBD2. This CDR3 comprises 20 residues. J was trimmed by 4 bases and V by 3 bases; bases with no gene match: 14. The germline gives CDR1 SGHVS, CDR2 FQNEAQ. CDR3 nucleotides: TGTGCCAGCAGCTTCCTCTTCACTCGGACTAGCGGGGGGGCCTCAGATACGCAGTATTTT. This gives the protein CASSFLFTRTSGGASDTQYF.

This clone was seen a few times. V and J are TRBV9 and TRBJ2-2; 10 nucleotides align to TRBD2. Trimming removed 0 bases from V and 2 bases from J; junction bases left unmatched: 1. Germline CDR1 SGDLS, CDR2 YYNGEE. This CDR3 has 16 amino acids. In DNA form, the CDR3 reads TGTGCCAGCAGCGTAGTAGCGGGAGGCAACACCGGGGAGCTGTTTTTT. Protein product: CASSVVAGGNTGELFF. Full variable domain (outside the CDR3, taken from reference TRBV9 and TRBJ2-2): DSGVTQTPKHLITATGQRVTLRCSPRSGDLSVYWYQQSLDQGLQFLIQYYNGEERAKGNILERFSAQQFPDLHSELNLSSLELGDSALYFCASSVVAGGNTGELFFGEGSRLTVL.

This clone was detected only a few times. The chain uses TRBV9 and TRBJ2-3; tentative D call: TRBD1 (5 bases). The CDR3 runs 15 residues. Germline V gives CDR1 SGDLS, CDR2 YYNGEE. V was clipped by 4 bases and J by 2 bases, with 14 bases between them. The CDR3 protein is CASSQGAGYTDTQYF. The CDR3, as DNA: TGTGCCAGCAGCCAAGGGGCCGGGTACACAGATACGCAGTATTTT. The full variable domain, with the rest looked up from reference TRBV9 and TRBJ2-3, is DSGVTQTPKHLITATGQRVTLRCSPRSGDLSVYWYQQSLDQGLQFLIQYYNGEERAKGNILERFSAQQFPDLHSELNLSSLELGDSALYFCASSQGAGYTDTQYFGPGTRLTVL.

The chain joins TRBV13 to TRBJ2-3, with D perhaps TRBD1 or TRBD2 (6 bases each). Trimming took 5 bases from V and 6 from J, leaving 27 bases between them. The CDR3 runs 18 residues. The germline CDR1 and CDR2 sequences are PRHDT and FYEKMQ (reference sequence). The CDR3 here is CASSKVGRDRRGIDTQYF. The CDR3, as DNA: TGTGCCAGCAGCAAGGTGGGGCGGGACCGTAGGGGGATCGATACGCAGTATTTT.

This clone has just one count. The chain couples TRBV5-1 to TRBJ2-5; TRBD1 matches at 9 bases. V shed 0 bases, J shed 6 bases, and the junction held 6 bases outside the gene matches. Germline V gives CDR1 SGHRS, CDR2 YFSETQ. This CDR3 contains 15 residues. For the CDR3, the DNA is TGCGCCAGCAGCTTGGACAGGGGGCTTGAGAAGACCCAGTACTTC. It is translated as CASSLDRGLEKTQYF.

The rearrangement joins TRBV13 to TRBJ2-1, with D possibly being TRBD2 (6 bases). Trimming took off 1 base at V and 5 bases at J, with 15 bases between the two ends. The CDR3 length is 16 residues. Germline V gene lookup returns CDR1 PRHDT and CDR2 FYEKMQ (reference sequence). The CDR3 reads CASSLVGRTINNEQFF. CDR3 sequence (DNA): TGTGCCAGCAGCTTAGTAGGGCGGACTATTAACAATGAGCAGTTCTTC.

The genes are TRBV18 and TRBJ1-6; possibly TRBD1 for D (5 bases). The CDR3 is 16 residues long. Germline CDR1 KGHSH, CDR2 LQKENI. The germline V and J ends were trimmed by 6 bases and 5 bases, with 17 bases remaining between them. The CDR3, as DNA: TGTGCCAGCTCTGAGCAGGGAGGTAATAATAATTCACCCCTCCACTTT. It specifies CASSEQGGNNNSPLHF.

This clone was seen only a few times. The chain recombines TRBV7-2 with TRBJ2-7; possible D gene TRBD1, 6 bases. Germline V gene lookup returns CDR1 SGHTA and CDR2 FQGNSA. The CDR3 loop spans 15 amino acids. V lost 5 bases and J lost 6, with 20 bases in between. DNA for the CDR3: TGTGCCAGCAGCGAGAACAGGGTGCCTTCAAGCGAGCAGTACTTC. It yields the protein CASSENRVPSSEQYF.